A selection of T cell receptor beta chains follows, all from one sample in a study of blood T cell repertoires in COVID-19. The method was immunoSEQ multiplex PCR; TCRdb's version includes in-frame clones alone and lacks a portion of them. The table records about 170,000 clones, 80% to 90% of them present only once. Material: peripheral blood. These receptor sequences come from a man between 18 and 29 years old with active or convalescent COVID-19. Each CDR3 is given with its conserved first and last residue. D genes are given only for firm matches. The listing skips clone size in some rows; elsewhere it reads once, few, many or a size class.

>TRBV5-1|TRBJ2-7|NA|NA
CASSLNPSYEQYF
TGCGCCAGCAGCCTAAACCCCTCCTACGAGCAGTACTTC
>TRBV18|TRBJ1-3|NA|NA
CASSPFSRLQSGNTIYF
TGTGCCAGCTCACCATTCTCACGGTTACAGAGCGGAAACACCATATATTTT
>TRBV7-6|TRBJ1-1|NA|NA
CASSLALGGRITEAFF
TGTGCCAGCAGCTTAGCGCTAGGGGGTAGGATCACTGAAGCTTTCTTT
>TRBV29-1|TRBJ2-7|NA|NA
CSAKDTSYEQYF
TGCAGCGCGAAAGACACCTCCTACGAGCAGTACTTC
>TRBV7-2|TRBJ2-4|NA|TRBD2
CASSLGSGGTPVDIQYF
TGTGCCAGCAGCTTAGGAAGCGGGGGCACCCCCGTGGACATTCAGTACTTC
>TRBV27|TRBJ2-1|NA|TRBD2
CASSLPSPGLALPSSYNEQFF
TGTGCCAGCAGTCTTCCCTCACCGGGACTAGCGTTACCCAGCTCCTACAATGAGCAGTTCTTC
>TRBV13|TRBJ2-1|NA|TRBD2
CASSLAGRDNEQFF
TGTGCCAGCAGCTTAGCCGGGAGGGACAATGAGCAGTTCTTC
>TRBV10-3|TRBJ2-5|NA|TRBD1
CAIQGQPQETQYF
TGTGCCATCCAGGGACAGCCCCAAGAGACCCAGTACTTC
>TRBV4-1|TRBJ1-5|NA|NA
CASSQEDFRGGNQPQHF
TGCGCCAGCAGCCAAGAGGATTTTCGGGGGGGAAATCAGCCCCAGCATTTT
>TRBV24-1|TRBJ2-2|NA|NA
CATSDFGQGWSGELFF
TGTGCCACCAGTGATTTTGGGCAGGGGTGGTCCGGGGAGCTGTTTTTT
>TRBV6-5|TRBJ1-2|once|TRBD1
CASSLQGEYNYGYTF
TGTGCCAGCAGCCTCCAGGGGGAGTATAACTATGGCTACACCTTC
>TRBV24-1|TRBJ1-1|NA|TRBD1
CATSDRGQGSNTEAFF
TGTGCCACCAGTGATCGAGGACAGGGGTCTAACACTGAAGCTTTCTTT
>TRBV4-1|TRBJ1-4|NA|TRBD1
CASSEGQGGETNEKLFF
TGCGCCAGCAGCGAGGGACAGGGCGGCGAAACTAATGAAAAACTGTTTTTT
>TRBV19|TRBJ1-1|NA|TRBD1
CASTIDRAAFF
TGTGCCAGTACGATCGACAGGGCAGCTTTCTTT
>TRBV5-1|TRBJ1-5|few|NA
CASSPGQGYQPQHF
TGCGCCAGCAGCCCCGGGCAGGGGTATCAGCCCCAGCATTTT
>TRBV5-5|TRBJ1-1|NA|TRBD1
CASSLGQGATAITEAFF
TGTGCCAGCAGCTTGGGACAGGGGGCCACAGCGATCACTGAAGCTTTCTTT
>TRBV18|TRBJ1-2|NA|NA
CASSPESDNYGYTF
TGTGCCAGCTCACCAGAGTCTGATAACTATGGCTACACCTTC
>TRBV7-9|TRBJ1-3|once|NA
CASSLALGRNTIYF
TGTGCCAGCAGCTTAGCCCTGGGCCGAAACACCATATATTTT
>TRBV24-1|TRBJ1-1|NA|NA
CATSDFGTEAFF
TGTGCCACCAGTGATTTCGGTACTGAAGCTTTCTTT
>TRBV7-3|TRBJ1-2|NA|NA
CASSPQQGSYGYTF
TGTGCCAGCAGCCCCCAACAGGGCTCCTATGGCTACACCTTC
>TRBV2|TRBJ1-2|NA|NA
CASSRQYGYTF
TGTGCCAGCAGTAGACAGTATGGCTACACCTTC
>TRBV6-1|TRBJ2-2|NA|TRBD2
CASSEWRGGTGELFF
TGTGCCAGCAGTGAGTGGCGGGGGGGCACCGGGGAGCTGTTTTTT
>TRBV27|TRBJ2-1|NA|NA
CASRRTGNEQFF
TGTGCCAGCAGGAGAACAGGCAATGAGCAGTTCTTC
>TRBV6-4|TRBJ2-1|few|TRBD2
CASSDSSGGNEQFF
TGTGCCAGCAGTGACTCTAGCGGGGGGAATGAGCAGTTCTTC
>TRBV27|TRBJ1-1|NA|TRBD1
CASSLWLGTGVAFF
TGTGCCAGCAGTTTATGGTTGGGGACAGGGGTAGCTTTCTTT
>TRBV11-3|TRBJ2-1|NA|TRBD2
CASSLVGVSGGRSGYNEQFF
TGTGCCAGCAGCTTAGTTGGTGTTAGCGGGGGCCGCTCCGGCTACAATGAGCAGTTCTTC
>TRBV28|TRBJ1-2|NA|TRBD1
CASTTGSTLYGYTF
TGTGCCAGTACGACAGGGAGCACCCTCTATGGCTACACCTTC
>TRBV29-1|TRBJ2-6|NA|NA
CSVEVGSGANVLTF
TGCAGCGTGGAGGTCGGCTCTGGGGCCAACGTCCTGACTTTC
>TRBV6-5|TRBJ2-1|NA|NA
CASSTSGGPNEQFF
TGTGCCAGCAGTACGAGCGGAGGCCCCAATGAGCAGTTCTTC
>TRBV7-3|TRBJ1-1|NA|NA
CASSLGQPTEAFF
TGTGCCAGCAGCTTGGGGCAGCCCACTGAAGCTTTCTTT
>TRBV2|TRBJ2-4|NA|TRBD2
CASLSGIENIQYF
TGTGCCAGCCTTAGCGGGATTGAAAACATTCAGTACTTC
>TRBV9|TRBJ1-4|NA|TRBD1
CASSGGTGRYEKLFF
TGTGCCAGCAGCGGCGGGACAGGGAGGTATGAAAAACTGTTTTTT
>TRBV3-1/TRBV3-2|TRBJ2-7|once|TRBD1
CASSRTGQGSYEQYF
TGTGCCAGCAGCCGGACGGGACAGGGGTCCTACGAGCAGTACTTC
>TRBV15|TRBJ1-2|NA|TRBD1
CATSRDPGQLTNYGYTF
TGTGCCACCAGCAGAGATCCGGGACAGTTGACTAACTATGGCTACACCTTC